The 13 T cell receptor beta chains below all came from one sample that was sequenced in a study of cytomegalovirus exposure and HLA in healthy donors. PCR amplification relied on 60 Vbeta primers (plus 13 Jbeta primers). Only in-frame clones appear in the TCRdb table, and some are missing; sequencing was by immunoSEQ multiplex PCR. The sample consists of roughly 110,000 clones, roughly 70% of them appearing once. Sequencing was performed on PBMCs. These receptors were collected from a woman aged 25 to 39 in good health and CMV-seronegative.

V is TRBV4-2 and J is TRBJ1-1; D call uncertain. Trimming removed 0 bases at V and 3 bases at J, with 8 bases between. The CDR3 has 14 amino acids. Per germline, CDR1 LGHNA and CDR2 YNFKEQ. This chain's CDR3 is CASSQDWRDTEAFF. The CDR3 DNA is TGTGCCAGCAGCCAAGATTGGAGGGACACTGAAGCTTTCTTT.

The V call is TRBV6-5, the J call TRBJ1-4, with D possibly matching TRBD1 (5 bases). Trimming removed 5 bases at V and 2 bases at J, with 9 bases between. Germline CDR1 reads MNHEY; CDR2 reads SVGAGI. CDR3 size: 14 residues. CDR3 in amino acids: CASSDRVTNEKLFF. The DNA for the CDR3 is TGTGCCAGCAGTGACAGAGTGACTAATGAAAAACTGTTTTTT.

The chain is built from TRBV4-3 and TRBJ2-6; D ambiguous. Germline CDR1 LGHNA, CDR2 YSLEER. CDR3 length: 18 residues. V lost 0 bases and J lost 0, with 12 bases in between. The CDR3 region has the DNA TGCGCCAGCAGCCAAGAGGGCAAACTCGTCTCTGGGGCCAACGTCCTGACTTTC. This sequence encodes CASSQEGKLVSGANVLTF.

The chain uses TRBV2 and TRBJ2-7; D might be TRBD1 (6 bases). The CDR3 runs to 11 residues. V was pared by 10 bases and J by 3 bases, with 10 bases between. CDR1 SNHLY and CDR2 FYNNEI come from the germline V gene. CDR3 DNA sequence: TGTGCCAAGGACAGAGTCTACGAGCAGTACTTC. It yields the protein CAKDRVYEQYF.

This clone came up a few times. In DNA, the CDR3 is TGTGCCAGCTCACGCGTCGATAGCGGGAGGGCCTCTGGTGAGCAGTACTTC. Amino acid sequence: CASSRVDSGRASGEQYF. The chain is built from TRBV18 and TRBJ2-7; 11 positions agree with TRBD2. Germline CDR1 and CDR2: KGHSH and LQKENI. The CDR3 has 17 residues. After removal of 4 bases from V and 7 bases from J, the junction contained 15 bases not matched to a gene.

The chain links TRBV6-1 to TRBJ1-3; D is possibly TRBD1 (5 bases). Germline V lookup: CDR1 MNHNS, CDR2 SASEGT. Trimming took 2 bases from V and 0 from J, leaving 11 bases between them. The CDR3 is made up of 16 amino acids. In DNA, the CDR3 is TGTGCCAGCAGTGAACAGGGTCTTAACTCTGGAAACACCATATATTTT. It yields the protein CASSEQGLNSGNTIYF.

Comment on this clone: Other DNA sequences in the same sample also yield this CDR3. The chain joins TRBV7-6 to TRBJ1-1; D is ambiguous. V was pared by 5 bases and J by 1 base, with 8 bases between. Germline values: CDR1 SGHVS, CDR2 FNYEAQ. This CDR3 region has 13 residues. The CDR3 bases are TGTGCCAGCAGCCTCCAGGAGAACACTGAAGCTTTCTTT. Translating it yields CASSLQENTEAFF.

The DNA of the CDR3 is TGCGCCAGCAGCTTGTCGCCGGGACAGGGGTATCTGACTGAAGCTTTCTTT. It translates to CASSLSPGQGYLTEAFF. The J gene is TRBJ1-1, the V gene TRBV5-1; 10 bases line up with TRBD1. Losses at the gene ends were 1 base for V and 5 bases for J; bases not matched to a gene: 11. The germline V gene has CDR1 SGHRS and CDR2 YFSETQ. CDR3 size: 17 residues.

The chain uses TRBV27 and TRBJ1-2, with D perhaps TRBD1 (6 bases). Germline CDR1 MNHEY, CDR2 SMNVEV (reference sequence). V was shortened by 8 bases and J by 4 bases, with 17 bases between the two germline ends. The CDR3 consists of 14 residues. The CDR3 spells CASGGTSGAYGYTF. DNA of the CDR3: TGTGCCAGCGGGGGGACAAGCGGGGCCTATGGCTACACCTTC.

This clone was recorded only once. The chain recombines TRBV15 with TRBJ1-2; 7 positions match TRBD1. V shed 7 bases, J shed 5 bases, and the junction held 13 bases outside the gene matches. Looked up from germline, CDR1 is LNHNV and CDR2 is YYDKDF (reference sequence). The CDR3 runs to 15 residues. The CDR3 spells CATTQTLTGSYGYTF. CDR3 sequence (DNA): TGTGCCACCACCCAGACCCTGACAGGGTCTTATGGCTACACCTTC. Drawing the rest from reference TRBV15 and TRBJ1-2, the complete variable domain is DAMVIQNPRYQVTQFGKPVTLSCSQTLNHNVMYWYQQKSSQAPKLLFHYYDKDFNNEADTPDNFQSRRPNTSFCFLDIRSPGLGDTAMYLCATTQTLTGSYGYTFGSGTRLTVV.

This clone was counted only a few times. The chain is built from TRBV19 and TRBJ2-3; weak D call: TRBD2 (6 bases). Germline CDR1 reads LNHDA; CDR2 reads SQIVND (reference sequence). V gave up 3 bases and J gave up 9 bases, with 13 bases separating them. The CDR3 sequence is 13 residues long. In nucleotides, the CDR3 is TGTGCCAGTAGTATCTCAGGACGGGAGACGCAGTATTTT. Its translation is CASSISGRETQYF.

This clone has just a few counts. V is TRBV9 and J is TRBJ2-7; 7 bases are a match to TRBD1. This CDR3 contains 16 residues. Germline CDR1 SGDLS, CDR2 YYNGEE. V gave up 0 bases and J gave up 3 bases; unmatched junction bases: 9. In DNA, the CDR3 is TGTGCCAGCAGCGTAGGTGGACAGGTGAACCTCTACGAGCAGTACTTC. Its translation: CASSVGGQVNLYEQYF.

This clone was seen a few times. The chain recombines TRBV6-1 with TRBJ1-2; 8 nucleotides line up with TRBD1. The CDR3 runs to 16 residues. Germline V CDR1 and CDR2: MNHNS, SASEGT. J lost 7 bases, V lost 2 bases, and 12 bases had no gene match. The CDR3 coding sequence is TGTGCCAGCAGTGAAAGGCCAACAGGGGGAGTAGGTGGCTACACCTTC. Its protein is CASSERPTGGVGGYTF.